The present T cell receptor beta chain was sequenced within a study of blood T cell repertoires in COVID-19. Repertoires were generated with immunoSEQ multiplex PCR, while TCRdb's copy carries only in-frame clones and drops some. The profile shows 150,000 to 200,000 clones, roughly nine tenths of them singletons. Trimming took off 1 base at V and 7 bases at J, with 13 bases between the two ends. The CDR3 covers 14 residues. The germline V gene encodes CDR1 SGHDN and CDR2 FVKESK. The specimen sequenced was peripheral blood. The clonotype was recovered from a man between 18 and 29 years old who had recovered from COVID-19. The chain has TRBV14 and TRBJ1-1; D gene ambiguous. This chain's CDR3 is CASSQGSVRIEAFF. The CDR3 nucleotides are TGTGCCAGCAGCCAAGGATCCGTGAGGATTGAAGCTTTCTTT.